This paragraph reports one T cell receptor beta chain. The sample belongs to a study of technical replicates of blood from a handful of donors. Repertoires were generated with immunoSEQ multiplex PCR, while TCRdb's copy carries only in-frame clones and drops some. This sample has 98,000 or so clones; under 97% occur once, and the top ten carry 0.2% to 0.25%. The ends lost 0 bases at V and 4 bases at J; junction bases unmatched: 5. This CDR3 contains 15 residues. Germline V gives CDR1 SGHNT, CDR2 YYREEE (reference sequence). This receptor was taken from a human donor in good health. The rearrangement uses TRBV5-4 and TRBJ2-3, with TRBD1 matching 7 bases. Sequenced input: T cells isolated from PBMCs. The CDR3 bases are TGTGCCAGCAGCTTGGGGGGACAGCGTTCAGATACGCAGTATTTT. Protein: CASSLGGQRSDTQYF.